These T cell receptor beta chains were read from a single sample in a study of beta chain features in type 1 diabetes. Repertoires were generated with immunoSEQ multiplex PCR, while TCRdb's copy carries only in-frame clones and drops some. The data show hundreds of thousands of clones, with 7.5% to 9% seen just once and 0.44% held by the top ten. Sample: central memory CD4+ T cells from blood. The source of these receptors is a young woman in good health. CDR3s include the opening cysteine and the closing phenylalanine or tryptophan. D genes are given only for firm matches. Size is omitted from some rows. Given values are once, few, many or a class for expanded clones.

D gene	V gene	J gene	clone size	CDR3 DNA	CDR3 protein
NA	TRBV27	TRBJ1-1	few	TGTGCCAGCAGTATGTTTGGAACAGGGAACACTGAAGCTTTCTTT	CASSMFGTGNTEAFF
NA	TRBV6-6	TRBJ2-4	NA	TGTGCCAGGCCGACTAGTTTGGGACCCAAAAACATTCAGTACTTC	CARPTSLGPKNIQYF
NA	TRBV15	TRBJ2-1	few	TGTGCCACCAGCAGAGATCTGAACAATGAGCAGTTCTTC	CATSRDLNNEQFF
NA	TRBV6-1	TRBJ1-1	NA	TGTGCCAGCAAATGGGCGTTGGAGGCTGAAGCTTTCTTT	CASKWALEAEAFF
NA	TRBV2	TRBJ2-7	NA	TGTGCCAGCAGTGAACAGTACAGGGTAACCTACGAGCAGTACTTC	CASSEQYRVTYEQYF
TRBD2	TRBV5-1	TRBJ2-3	NA	TGCGCCAGCAGCTTCCAGCGGGACCGCACAGATACGCAGTATTTT	CASSFQRDRTDTQYF
TRBD2	TRBV30	TRBJ2-1	NA	TGTGCCTGGAGTGAGCGACTCCGGACTAGCGGGGGACATGACAATGAGCAGTTCTTC	CAWSERLRTSGGHDNEQFF
NA	TRBV7-8	TRBJ2-7	few	TGTGCCAGCAGCTTATCTAGCGGACAGCCGACTGGGTACTTC	CASSLSSGQPTGYF
NA	TRBV5-5	TRBJ1-5	few	TGTGCCAGCAGCTTGGTAGGAGACAGAAGCAATCAGCCCCAGCATTTT	CASSLVGDRSNQPQHF
NA	TRBV5-1	TRBJ2-2	few	TGCGCCAGCAGCCCTGCGTGGACCGGGGAGCTGTTTTTT	CASSPAWTGELFF
TRBD2	TRBV5-6	TRBJ2-5	many	TGTGCCAGCAGCTTTGGACTAGCGGGAGGACAAGAGACCCAGTACTTC	CASSFGLAGGQETQYF
NA	TRBV6-7	TRBJ1-1	few	TGTGCCAGCAGCCCCCAAGGGGCCACTGAAGCTTTCTTT	CASSPQGATEAFF
NA	TRBV11-2	TRBJ1-5	few	TGTGCCAGCAGCTTAGATGGACACCGGGGAGTAGAGGCCCAGCATTTT	CASSLDGHRGVEAQHF
NA	TRBV4-3	TRBJ2-5	NA	TGCGCCAGCAGCCGAACCCAGGGAGAGACCCAGTACTTC	CASSRTQGETQYF
NA	TRBV6-5	TRBJ1-1	few	TGTGCCAGCAGTTACGAAACAACCTTCGGGGTTGAAGCTTTCTTT	CASSYETTFGVEAFF
NA	TRBV28	TRBJ2-7	few	TGTGCCAGCACGCGGGCGTACGAGCAGTACTTC	CASTRAYEQYF
NA	TRBV7-9	TRBJ2-7	NA	TGTGCCAGCAGCTTAATAGGCTACGAGCAGTACTTC	CASSLIGYEQYF
NA	TRBV5-6	TRBJ2-5	few	TGTGCCAGCAGCTTCTCTTGGAGGGGGGAGCAGTACTTC	CASSFSWRGEQYF
NA	TRBV2	TRBJ2-7	NA	TGTGCCAGCAGTTGGGTAAACGAGCAGTACTTC	CASSWVNEQYF
TRBD2	TRBV18	TRBJ2-3	few	TGTGCCAGCTCACGACCGGGACTAGAAGGAGATACGCAGTATTTT	CASSRPGLEGDTQYF
NA	TRBV10-3	TRBJ1-6	NA	TGTGCCATCAGTGAGTCGGCACAGGAAGATTCACCCCTCCACTTT	CAISESAQEDSPLHF
NA	TRBV7-2	TRBJ2-7	NA	TGTGCCAGCAGCTTAGACAGGGTCAACGAGCAGTACTTC	CASSLDRVNEQYF
TRBD2	TRBV18	TRBJ2-1	NA	TGTGCCAGCTCATATGCGGGAGTCCCAAATGAGCAGTTCTTC	CASSYAGVPNEQFF
NA	TRBV18	TRBJ2-3	few	TGTGCCAGCTCACCGCAGGGTCGGCCAGATACGCAGTATTTT	CASSPQGRPDTQYF
NA	TRBV7-6	TRBJ2-5	NA	TGTGCCAGCAGCTTAACGCCCCAAGAGACCCAGTACTTC	CASSLTPQETQYF
TRBD2	TRBV5-4	TRBJ2-2	few	TGTGCCAGCAGCTTGCGGGGGGCCGGGGAGCTGTTTTTT	CASSLRGAGELFF
TRBD2	TRBV2	TRBJ2-3	many	TGTGCCAGCAGTCGGGGACTAGCCGGGGATACGCAGTATTTT	CASSRGLAGDTQYF
NA	TRBV10-3	TRBJ2-4	NA	TGTGCCAGCACCAAAGGTGGTGGATTAGCCAAAAACATTCAGTACTTC	CASTKGGGLAKNIQYF
NA	TRBV7-8	TRBJ2-7	few	TGTGCCAGCAGCTTTCAACCTAACTACGAGCAGTACTTC	CASSFQPNYEQYF
TRBD2	TRBV5-4	TRBJ2-3	few	TGTGCCAGCAGCACCGAGCGGGAGGGGGCAGATACGCAGTATTTT	CASSTEREGADTQYF
NA	TRBV10-3	TRBJ2-3	NA	TGTGCCATCAGACCCAATCCGGCAGATACGCAGTATTTT	CAIRPNPADTQYF
TRBD1	TRBV9	TRBJ2-1	few	TGTGCCAGCTCCCGGACAGGGGGTCGGAATGAGCAGTTCTTC	CASSRTGGRNEQFF
TRBD1	TRBV6-5	TRBJ1-1	few	TGTGCCAGCAGTTACTCAGGGGGCCGGGTGTACACTGAAGCTTTCTTT	CASSYSGGRVYTEAFF
NA	TRBV10-3	TRBJ2-1	many	TGTGCCATCAGTGCTTCGGGAGCGGATGAGCAGTTCTTC	CAISASGADEQFF